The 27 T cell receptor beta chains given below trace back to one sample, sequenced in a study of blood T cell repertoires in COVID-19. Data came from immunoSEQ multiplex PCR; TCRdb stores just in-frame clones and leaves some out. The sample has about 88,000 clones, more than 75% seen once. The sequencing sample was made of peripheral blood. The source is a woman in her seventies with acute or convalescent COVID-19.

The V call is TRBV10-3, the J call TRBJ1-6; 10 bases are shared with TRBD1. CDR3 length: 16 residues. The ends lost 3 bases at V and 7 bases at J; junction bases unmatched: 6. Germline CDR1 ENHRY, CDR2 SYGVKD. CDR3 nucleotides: TGTGCCATCAGTGATCCCGACAGGGGGCAAAATTCACCCCTCCACTTT. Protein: CAISDPDRGQNSPLHF.

CDR3 bases: TGTGCCAGCAGGGTCGGACAGGGGAGCTCCTACGAGCAGTACGTC. Residues: CASRVGQGSSYEQYV. This chain joins TRBV6-5 and TRBJ2-7; 9 bases fit TRBD1. Unmatched junction bases numbered 6, after V lost 6 bases and J lost 0 bases. Germline assignment: CDR1 MNHEY and CDR2 SVGAGI. CDR3 length: 15 residues.

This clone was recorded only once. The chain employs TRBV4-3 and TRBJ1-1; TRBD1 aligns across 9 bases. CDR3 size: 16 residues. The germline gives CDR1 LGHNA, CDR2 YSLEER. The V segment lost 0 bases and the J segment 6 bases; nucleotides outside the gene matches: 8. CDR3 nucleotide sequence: TGCGCCAGCAGCCAAGAGGGGACAGGGTTGTCGTCTGAAGCTTTCTTT. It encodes CASSQEGTGLSSEAFF.

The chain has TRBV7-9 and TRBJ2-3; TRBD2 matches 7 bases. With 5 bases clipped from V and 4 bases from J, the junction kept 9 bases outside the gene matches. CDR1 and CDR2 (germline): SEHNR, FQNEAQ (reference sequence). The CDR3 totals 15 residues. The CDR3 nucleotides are TGTGCCAGCAGCCCGACCGGGGGGTCACCAGATACGCAGTATTTT. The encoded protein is CASSPTGGSPDTQYF.

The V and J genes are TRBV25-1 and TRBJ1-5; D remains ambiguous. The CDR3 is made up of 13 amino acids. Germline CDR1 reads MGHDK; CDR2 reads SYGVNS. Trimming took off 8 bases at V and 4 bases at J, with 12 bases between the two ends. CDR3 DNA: TGTGCCAGCGCCCCCGGGAGGAATCAGCCCCAGCATTTT. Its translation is CASAPGRNQPQHF. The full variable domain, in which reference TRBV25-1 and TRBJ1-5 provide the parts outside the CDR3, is EADIYQTPRYLVIGTGKKITLECSQTMGHDKMYWYQQDPGMELHLIHYSYGVNSTEKGDLSSESTVSRIRTEHFPLTLESARPSHTSQYLCASAPGRNQPQHFGDGTRLSIL.

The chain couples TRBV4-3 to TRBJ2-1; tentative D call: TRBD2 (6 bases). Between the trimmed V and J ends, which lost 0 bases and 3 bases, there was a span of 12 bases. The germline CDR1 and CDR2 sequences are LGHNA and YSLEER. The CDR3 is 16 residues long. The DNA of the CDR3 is TGCGCCAGCAGCCAAGATGAGCGGGCCTACTACAATGAGCAGTTCTTC. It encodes CASSQDERAYYNEQFF.

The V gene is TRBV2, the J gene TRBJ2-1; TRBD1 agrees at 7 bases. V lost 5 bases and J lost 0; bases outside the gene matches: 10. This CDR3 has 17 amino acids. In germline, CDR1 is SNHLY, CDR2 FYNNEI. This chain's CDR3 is CASSLRTGPGSYNEQFF. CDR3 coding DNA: TGTGCCAGCAGTCTTCGGACAGGCCCGGGCTCCTACAATGAGCAGTTCTTC.

The CDR3 region has the DNA TGTGCCAGCAGCCAAGTAACGGGTGAGCAGTTCTTC. Protein: CASSQVTGEQFF. The V call is TRBV14, the J call TRBJ2-1; D unclear. The CDR3 totals 12 residues. V was trimmed by 1 base and J by 9 bases, leaving 7 bases between them. Looked up from germline, CDR1 is SGHDN and CDR2 is FVKESK.

The CDR3 here is CASNEQATYEQYV. In nucleotides, the CDR3 is TGTGCCAGCAATGAACAGGCGACCTACGAGCAGTACGTC. V gene TRBV6-1 combines with J gene TRBJ2-7, with a weak D call TRBD1 (5 bases). Per germline, CDR1 MNHNS and CDR2 SASEGT. The CDR3 sequence is 13 residues long.

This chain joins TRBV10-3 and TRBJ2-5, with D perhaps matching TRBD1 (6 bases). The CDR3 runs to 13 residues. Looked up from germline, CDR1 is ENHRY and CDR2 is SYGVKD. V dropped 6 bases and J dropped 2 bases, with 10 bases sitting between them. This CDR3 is CAISQGTQETQYF. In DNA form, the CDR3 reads TGTGCCATCAGCCAGGGGACACAAGAGACCCAGTACTTC.

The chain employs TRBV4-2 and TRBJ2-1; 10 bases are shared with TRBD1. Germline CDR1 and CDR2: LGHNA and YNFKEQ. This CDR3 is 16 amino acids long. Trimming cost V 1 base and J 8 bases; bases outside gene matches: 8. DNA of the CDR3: TGTGCCAGCAGCCAAGCCGGGACAGGGGAGGTAGATGAGCAGTTCTTC. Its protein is CASSQAGTGEVDEQFF.

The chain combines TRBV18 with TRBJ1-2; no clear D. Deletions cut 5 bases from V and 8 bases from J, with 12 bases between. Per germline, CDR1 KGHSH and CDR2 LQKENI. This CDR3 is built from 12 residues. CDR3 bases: TGTGCCAGCTCAGCTCCAGAGGGAGGCTACACCTTC. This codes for CASSAPEGGYTF.

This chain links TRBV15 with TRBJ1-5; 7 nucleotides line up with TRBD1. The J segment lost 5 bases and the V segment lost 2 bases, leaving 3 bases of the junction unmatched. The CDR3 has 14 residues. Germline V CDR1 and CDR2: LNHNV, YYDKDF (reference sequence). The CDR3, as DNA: TGTGCCACCAGCAGATCCAGGGGGGATCAGCCCCAGCATTTT. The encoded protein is CATSRSRGDQPQHF.

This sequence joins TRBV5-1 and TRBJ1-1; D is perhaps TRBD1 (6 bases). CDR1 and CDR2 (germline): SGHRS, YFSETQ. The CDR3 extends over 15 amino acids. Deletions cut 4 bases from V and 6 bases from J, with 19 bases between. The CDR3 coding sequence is TGCGCCAGCAGCCTGTCAGGGGAGGGAAGGTCTGAAGCTTTCTTT. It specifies CASSLSGEGRSEAFF.

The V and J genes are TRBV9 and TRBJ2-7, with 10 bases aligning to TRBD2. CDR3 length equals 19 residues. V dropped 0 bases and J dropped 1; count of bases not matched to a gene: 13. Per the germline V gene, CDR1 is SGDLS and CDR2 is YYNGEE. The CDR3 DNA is TGTGCCAGCAGCGTAGAAAGTTGGAGCGGGAGGGTGGGGTCCTACGAGCAGTACGTC. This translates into CASSVESWSGRVGSYEQYV.

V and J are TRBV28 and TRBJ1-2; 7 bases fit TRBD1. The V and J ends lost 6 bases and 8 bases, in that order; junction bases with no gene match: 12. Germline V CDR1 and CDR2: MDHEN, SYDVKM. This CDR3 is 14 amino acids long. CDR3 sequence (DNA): TGTGCCAGCAGGGGCCGACAGGGCTCTGGGGGCTACACCTTC. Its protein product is CASRGRQGSGGYTF.

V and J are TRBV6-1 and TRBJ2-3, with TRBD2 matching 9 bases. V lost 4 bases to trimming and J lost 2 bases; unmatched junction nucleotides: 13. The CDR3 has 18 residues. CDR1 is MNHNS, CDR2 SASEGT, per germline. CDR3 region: CASSGLLSAGGITDTQYF. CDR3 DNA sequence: TGTGCCAGCAGTGGACTTCTGTCGGCGGGGGGGATCACAGATACGCAGTATTTT.

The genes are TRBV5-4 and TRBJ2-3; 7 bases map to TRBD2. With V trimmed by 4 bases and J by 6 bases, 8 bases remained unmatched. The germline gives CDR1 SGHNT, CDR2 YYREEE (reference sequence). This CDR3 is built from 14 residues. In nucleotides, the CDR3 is TGTGCCAGCAGCGCTGGACTAGGCTCCGATACGCAGTATTTT. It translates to CASSAGLGSDTQYF.

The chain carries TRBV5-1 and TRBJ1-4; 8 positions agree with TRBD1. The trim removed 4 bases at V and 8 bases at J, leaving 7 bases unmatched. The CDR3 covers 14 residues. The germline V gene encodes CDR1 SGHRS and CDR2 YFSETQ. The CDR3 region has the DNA TGCGCCAGCAGCCGGACAGGGTCATGGGAAAAACTGTTTTTT. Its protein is CASSRTGSWEKLFF.

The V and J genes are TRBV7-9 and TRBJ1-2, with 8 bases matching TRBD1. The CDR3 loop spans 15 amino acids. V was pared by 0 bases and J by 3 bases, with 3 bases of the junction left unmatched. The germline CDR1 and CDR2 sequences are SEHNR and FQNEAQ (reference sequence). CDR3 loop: CASSLAGQGDYGYTF. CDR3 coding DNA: TGTGCCAGCAGCTTAGCTGGACAGGGAGACTATGGCTACACCTTC.

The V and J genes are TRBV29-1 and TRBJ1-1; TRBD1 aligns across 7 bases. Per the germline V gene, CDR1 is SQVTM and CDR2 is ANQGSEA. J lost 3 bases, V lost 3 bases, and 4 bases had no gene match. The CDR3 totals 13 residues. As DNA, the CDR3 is TGCAGCGTTGACCTCAGGGGGGACACTGAAGCTTTCTTT. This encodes CSVDLRGDTEAFF.

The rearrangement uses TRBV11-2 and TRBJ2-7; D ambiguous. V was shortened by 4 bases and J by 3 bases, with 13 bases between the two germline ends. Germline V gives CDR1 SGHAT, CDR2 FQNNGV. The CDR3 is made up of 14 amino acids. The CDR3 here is CASSSDSLVYEQYV. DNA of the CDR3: TGTGCCAGCAGCTCGGATAGCCTGGTCTACGAGCAGTACGTC.

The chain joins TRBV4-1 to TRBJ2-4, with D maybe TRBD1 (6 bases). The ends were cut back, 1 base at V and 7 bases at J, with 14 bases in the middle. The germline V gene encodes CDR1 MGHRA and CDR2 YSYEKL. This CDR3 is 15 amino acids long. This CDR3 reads CASSQGPAQGNIQYF. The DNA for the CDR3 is TGCGCCAGCAGCCAAGGCCCGGCACAGGGCAACATTCAGTACTTC.

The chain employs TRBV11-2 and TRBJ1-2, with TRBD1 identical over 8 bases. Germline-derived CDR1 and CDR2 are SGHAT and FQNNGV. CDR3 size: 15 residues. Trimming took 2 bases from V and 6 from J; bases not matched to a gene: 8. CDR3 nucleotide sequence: TGTGCCAGCAGCTTATACTGGCAGGGGGCGGATGGCTACACCTTC. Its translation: CASSLYWQGADGYTF.

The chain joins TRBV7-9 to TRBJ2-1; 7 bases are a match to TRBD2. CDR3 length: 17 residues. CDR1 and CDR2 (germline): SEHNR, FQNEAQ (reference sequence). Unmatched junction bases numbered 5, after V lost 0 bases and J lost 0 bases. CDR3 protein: CASSLAPGRGSYNEQFF. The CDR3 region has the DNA TGTGCCAGCAGCTTAGCCCCTGGGAGGGGCTCCTACAATGAGCAGTTCTTC.

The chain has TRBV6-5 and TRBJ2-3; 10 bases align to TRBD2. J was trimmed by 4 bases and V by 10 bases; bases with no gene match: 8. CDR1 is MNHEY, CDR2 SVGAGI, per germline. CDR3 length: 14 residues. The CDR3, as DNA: TGTGCCACCTATAGCGGGGGGAGGGCAGATACGCAGTATTTT. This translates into CATYSGGRADTQYF.

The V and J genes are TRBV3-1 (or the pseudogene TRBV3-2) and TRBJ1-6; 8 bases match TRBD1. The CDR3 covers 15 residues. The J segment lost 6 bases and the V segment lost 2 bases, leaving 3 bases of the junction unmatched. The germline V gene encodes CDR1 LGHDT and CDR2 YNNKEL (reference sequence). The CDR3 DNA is TGTGCCAGCAGCCAACAAGGGACAGGTAATTCACCCCTCCACTTT. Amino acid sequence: CASSQQGTGNSPLHF.